This is a list of T cell receptor beta chains from one sample in a study of shared clonotypes between healthy human individuals. TCRdb's table, derived via immunoSEQ multiplex PCR, lists solely in-frame clones and lacks some. The sample shows 740,000 or so clones, approximately 73% of them seen only once. Specimen: memory CD4+ T cells sorted from blood. All receptors derive from a woman in her twenties or thirties in good health. CDR3s include the opening cysteine and the closing phenylalanine or tryptophan. The order of the fields is J gene, V gene, D gene, clone size, CDR3 DNA, CDR3 protein. The D gene is left open where the match is weak. Expanded clones are given a class, and other clones once, few, many or no size at all.

>TRBJ2-3|TRBV11-2|.|.
TGTGCCAGCAGCTTCGACGAGATGGGATCAGATACGCAGTATTTT
CASSFDEMGSDTQYF
>TRBJ2-2|TRBV5-1|.|once
TGCGCCAGCACCTCAGGAAGGGGTGGTTACACCGGGGAGCTGTTTTTT
CASTSGRGGYTGELFF
>TRBJ2-2|TRBV5-1|.|.
TGCGCCAGCAGCTTACAAGGTTACGGGGAGCTGTTTTTT
CASSLQGYGELFF
>TRBJ2-5|TRBV9|.|.
TGTGCCAGCAGCGTACGGAGGGGGGCCCAAGAGGCCCAGTACTTC
CASSVRRGAQEAQYF
>TRBJ2-2|TRBV4-1|TRBD1|.
TGCGCCAGCAGCCAAGACCGGGACAGGGACACCGGGGAGCTGTTTTTT
CASSQDRDRDTGELFF
>TRBJ1-4|TRBV28|TRBD1|.
TGTGCCAGCAGTTTTATGGACAGGCCCTTGAAGAAACTGTTTTTT
CASSFMDRPLKKLFF
>TRBJ1-4|TRBV4-1|.|few
TGCGCCAGCAGCCAAGAAACACAACAGTGGGAAAAACTGTTTTTT
CASSQETQQWEKLFF
>TRBJ2-6|TRBV4-1|.|.
TGCGCCAGCAGCCAAGTGCGGTGGGGCAAAGGGGCCAACGTCCTGACTTTC
CASSQVRWGKGANVLTF
>TRBJ2-3|TRBV6-5|.|few
TGTGCCAGCAGTTCGGAGGTGGGGGCGAGGGCAGATACGCAGTATTTT
CASSSEVGARADTQYF
>TRBJ2-7|TRBV25-1|.|.
TGTGCCAGCAGTGCCACCGGGAGCTCCTACGAGCAGTACTTC
CASSATGSSYEQYF
>TRBJ2-7|TRBV28|.|.
TGTGCCAGCAGCGGGAGCTGGTACGAGCAGTACTTC
CASSGSWYEQYF
>TRBJ2-3|TRBV2|.|.
TGTGCCAGCAGGGCCGGGGCTACGCAGTATTTT
CASRAGATQYF
>TRBJ2-5|TRBV7-2|.|.
TGTGCCAGCACCCACCGACTAGGAAAAGAGACCCAGTACTTC
CASTHRLGKETQYF
>TRBJ2-5|TRBV10-1|.|.
TGCGCCAGCAGTTCCGGGAGCCCCCAAGAGACCCAGTACTTC
CASSSGSPQETQYF
>TRBJ1-4|TRBV28|TRBD1|.
TGTGCCAGCAGGCCGGACAGGGTCCAGACTAATGAAAAACTGTTTTTT
CASRPDRVQTNEKLFF
>TRBJ2-2|TRBV2|TRBD2|.
TGTGCCAGCACCAGGACTAGCGGGAGTTCTACCGGGGAGCTGTTTTTT
CASTRTSGSSTGELFF